The source of this T cell receptor (beta chain) is a study of siplizumab effects on memory and regulatory T cells. Profiled with immunoSEQ multiplex PCR; TCRdb holds only in-frame clones, not every one. The sample includes about 100,000 clones, around 90% of them seen just once. Unmatched junction bases numbered 4, after V lost 5 bases and J lost 5 bases. CDR3 length: 13 residues. CDR1 is SNHLY and CDR2 is FYNNEI in the germline V gene. This clonotype was obtained from a human donor in good health. Some clones in this sample may be carry-over from other donors' samples. Sequencing input: CD4+ T cells sorted from blood. The chain has TRBV2 and TRBJ2-5; the match to TRBD1 covers 8 bases. CDR3 sequence (DNA): TGTGCCAGCAGTTTACAGGGGGTTGAGACCCAGTACTTC. Amino acids: CASSLQGVETQYF.